The TCR beta chain described here comes from a study of shared clonotypes between healthy human individuals. CDR3 length equals 17 residues. The V gene's germline CDR1 is SGHVS and CDR2 FQNEAQ. J lost 0 bases, V lost 2 bases, and 10 bases had no gene match. The test was conducted at deep level. Produced via immunoSEQ multiplex PCR; TCRdb's table is partial and in-frame only. The sample holds some 690,000 clones, about 92% seen once. Sequenced: memory CD8+ T cells from PBMCs. Stated subset: CD45RO+ cells pooled with CCR7-negative TemRA cells. V and J are TRBV7-8 and TRBJ2-7; TRBD1 matches at 7 bases. The origin of this receptor is a man aged 18 to 29 in good health. Some clones in this sample may be carry-over from other donors' samples. The CDR3 protein is CASSLRMMGTVSYEQYF. The CDR3 coding sequence is TGTGCCAGCAGCTTACGGATGATGGGGACAGTCTCCTACGAGCAGTACTTC.